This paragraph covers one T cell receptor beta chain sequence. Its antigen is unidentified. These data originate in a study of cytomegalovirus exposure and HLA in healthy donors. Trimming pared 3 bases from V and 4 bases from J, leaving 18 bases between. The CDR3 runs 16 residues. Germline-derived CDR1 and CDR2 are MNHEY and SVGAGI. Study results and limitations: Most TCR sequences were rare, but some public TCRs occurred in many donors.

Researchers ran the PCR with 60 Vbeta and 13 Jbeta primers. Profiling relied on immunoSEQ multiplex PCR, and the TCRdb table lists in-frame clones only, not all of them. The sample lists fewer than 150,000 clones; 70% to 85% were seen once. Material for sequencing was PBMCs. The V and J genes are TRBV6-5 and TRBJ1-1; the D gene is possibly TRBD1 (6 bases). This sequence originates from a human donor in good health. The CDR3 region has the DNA TGTGCCAGCAGTTATCAACAGGGTAGTCGGGGCACTGAAGCTTTCTTT. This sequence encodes CASSYQQGSRGTEAFF.